This TCR beta chain originates from a study of T cells in Graves' hyperthyroidism and ophthalmopathy. Amplified regions were TCR beta CDR3 sequences from RNA transcripts. HTBI primers were the set used in a first-round RT-PCR of the TCR CDR3. Each CDR3 protein is one row after TCRdb ran MiXCR on the multiplex PCR reads. The repertoire consists of fewer than 650,000 distinct CDR3 sequences, with around 13% occurring once and the leading ten covering more than 11%. Study-level results: Ophthalmopathy was separated from stable hyperthyroidism by a 13 V-J model.

J lost 5 bases, V lost 2 bases, and 7 bases had no gene match. Germline V gene lookup returns CDR1 SGHRS and CDR2 YFSETQ. The CDR3 contains 15 residues. This clonotype was counted a few times. As yet, its antigen is unknown. Specimen: blood. The sequence was collected from a woman aged 40-49 years with Graves' hyperthyroidism. The V and J genes are TRBV5-1 and TRBJ2-1, with 7 nucleotides matching TRBD1. The CDR3 sequence is CASSLPTGRDNEQFF. The DNA of the CDR3 is TGCGCCAGCAGCTTACCGACAGGGCGGGACAATGAGCAGTTCTTC.